This T cell receptor beta chain was sequenced in a study of T cells in Graves' hyperthyroidism and ophthalmopathy. Study-level results: The model made its ophthalmopathy prediction, and onset followed a median about 5.9 months later.

Hyperthyroidism was newly diagnosed in patients aged 18 to 65 (duration under 2 months). Details on this clonotype: Antigen specificity is unknown.

RNA transcripts yielded amplified TCR beta CDR3 regions. TCR CDR3 underwent first-round RT-PCR with the HTBI primer set. Each CDR3 protein is one row after TCRdb ran MiXCR on the multiplex PCR reads. This table has around 400,000 distinct CDR3 sequences, around 14% appearing once. The CDR3 is 12 residues long. CDR1 is MNHNS and CDR2 is SASEGT in the germline V gene. V was shortened by 7 bases and J by 6 bases, with 10 bases between the two germline ends. The chain links TRBV6-1 to TRBJ2-1; D not certain. The receptor was derived from a woman in her late teens or twenties with Graves' hyperthyroidism that later progressed to Graves' ophthalmopathy. Sequencing used blood. The CDR3 is CASKSSGNEQFF. In DNA, the CDR3 is TGTGCCAGCAAGTCTAGTGGCAATGAGCAGTTCTTC.